This TCR beta chain was captured in a study of shared clonotypes between healthy human individuals. Study-level points and caveats: The study found lower generation probabilities in non-shared clonotypes than in those shared by all four donors. Having only a few donors restricted how much genetic and exposure-history diversity was captured. Incomplete sequencing of sorted subsets was indicated by rarefaction despite large depth.

The genomic DNA of each subset was split evenly across several immunoSEQ plates. Some clones are missing from TCRdb's copy, which holds only in-frame ones; the method was immunoSEQ multiplex PCR. The sample consists of roughly 2.6 million clones, over 85% of them appearing once. On this clone itself: What it binds is unknown.

CDR3 length: 15 amino acids. V lost 2 bases and J 5 bases, leaving 14 bases between the germline ends. Germline-derived CDR1 and CDR2 are SGHRS and YFSETQ. Sequenced material: naive CD4+ T cells sorted from blood. The subset is: CD45RA+ positively selected. The rearrangement links TRBV5-1 to TRBJ2-1, with D possibly called TRBD1 or TRBD2 (5 bases each). This TCR was sampled from a man aged 18 to 35 in good health. The DNA of the CDR3 is TGCGCCAGCAGCTTCGCCGGGACGGAAAACAATGAGCAGTTCTTC. As protein: CASSFAGTENNEQFF.